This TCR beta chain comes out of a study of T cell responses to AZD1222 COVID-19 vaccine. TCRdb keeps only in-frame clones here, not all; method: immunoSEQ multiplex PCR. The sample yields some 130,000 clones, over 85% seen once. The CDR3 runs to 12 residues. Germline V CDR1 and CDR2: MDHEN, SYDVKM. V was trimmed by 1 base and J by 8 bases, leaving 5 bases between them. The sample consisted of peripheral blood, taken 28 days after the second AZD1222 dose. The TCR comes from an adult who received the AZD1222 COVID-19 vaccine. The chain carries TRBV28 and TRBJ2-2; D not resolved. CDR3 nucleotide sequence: TGTGCCAGCAGTTTATACCCGGGGGAGCTGTTTTTT. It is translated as CASSLYPGELFF.